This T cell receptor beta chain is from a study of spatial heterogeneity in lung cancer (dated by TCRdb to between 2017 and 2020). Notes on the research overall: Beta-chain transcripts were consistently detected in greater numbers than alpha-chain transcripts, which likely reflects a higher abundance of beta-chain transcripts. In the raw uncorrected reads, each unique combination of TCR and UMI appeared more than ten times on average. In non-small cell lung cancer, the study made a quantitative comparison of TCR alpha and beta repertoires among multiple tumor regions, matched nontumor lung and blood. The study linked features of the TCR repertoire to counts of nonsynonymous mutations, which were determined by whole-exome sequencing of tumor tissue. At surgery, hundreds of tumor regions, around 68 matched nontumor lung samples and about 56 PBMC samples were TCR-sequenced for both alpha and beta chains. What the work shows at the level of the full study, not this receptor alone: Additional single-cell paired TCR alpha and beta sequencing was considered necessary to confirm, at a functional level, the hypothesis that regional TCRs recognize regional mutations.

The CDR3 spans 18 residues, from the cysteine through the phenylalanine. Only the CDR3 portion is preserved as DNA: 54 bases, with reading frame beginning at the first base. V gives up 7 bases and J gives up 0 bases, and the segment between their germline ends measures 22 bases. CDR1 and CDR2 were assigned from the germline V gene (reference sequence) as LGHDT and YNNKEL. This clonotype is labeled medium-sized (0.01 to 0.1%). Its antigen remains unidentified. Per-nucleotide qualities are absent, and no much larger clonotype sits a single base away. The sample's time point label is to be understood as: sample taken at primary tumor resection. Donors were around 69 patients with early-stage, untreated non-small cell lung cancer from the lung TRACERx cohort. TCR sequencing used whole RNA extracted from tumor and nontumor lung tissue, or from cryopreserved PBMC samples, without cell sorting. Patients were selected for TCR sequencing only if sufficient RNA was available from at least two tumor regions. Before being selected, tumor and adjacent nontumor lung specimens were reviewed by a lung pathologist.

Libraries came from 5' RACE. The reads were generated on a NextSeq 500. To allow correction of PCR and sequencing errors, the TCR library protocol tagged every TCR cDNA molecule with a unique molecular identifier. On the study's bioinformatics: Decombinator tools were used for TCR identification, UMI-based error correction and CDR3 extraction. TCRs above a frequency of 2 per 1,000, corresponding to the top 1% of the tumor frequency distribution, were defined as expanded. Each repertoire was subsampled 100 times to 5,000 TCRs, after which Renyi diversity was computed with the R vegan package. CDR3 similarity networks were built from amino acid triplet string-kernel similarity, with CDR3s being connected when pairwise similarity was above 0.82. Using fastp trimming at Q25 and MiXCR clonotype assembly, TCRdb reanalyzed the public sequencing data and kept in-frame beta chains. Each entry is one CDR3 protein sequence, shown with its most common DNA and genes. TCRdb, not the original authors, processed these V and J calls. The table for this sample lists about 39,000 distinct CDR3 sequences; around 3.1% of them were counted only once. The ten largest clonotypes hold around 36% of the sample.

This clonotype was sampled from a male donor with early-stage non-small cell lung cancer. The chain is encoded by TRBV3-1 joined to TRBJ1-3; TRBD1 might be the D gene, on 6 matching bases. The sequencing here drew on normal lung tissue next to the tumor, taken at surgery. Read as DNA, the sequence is TGTGCCAGCACTCGAAAGCGGGGGGCGATCATCTCTGGAAACACCATATATTTT. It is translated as CASTRKRGAIISGNTIYF. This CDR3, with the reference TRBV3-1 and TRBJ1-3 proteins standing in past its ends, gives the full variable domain DTAVSQTPKYLVTQMGNDKSIKCEQNLGHDTMYWYKQDSKKFLKIMFSYNNKELIINETVPNRFSPKSPDKAHLNLHINSLELGDSAVYFCASTRKRGAIISGNTIYFGEGSWLTVV.